This T cell receptor beta chain emerged from a study of T-cell memory formation after mild COVID-19. The CDR3 spans 14 residues. Trimming removed 4 bases at V and 4 bases at J, with 15 bases between. Germline V gene data show CDR1 as SGHRS and CDR2 as YFSETQ. Study conclusions and caveats: Shrinking CD4+ clones were chiefly CM and EM; CD8+ ones were chiefly EMRA.

This clonotype was picked up a small number of times. Its antigen is not identified. 5'RACE primed at constant segments yielded TCR alpha and TCR beta cDNA libraries bearing sample barcodes and UMIs. TCRdb reprocessed the 5' RACE reads with MiXCR, giving one entry per CDR3 protein. The sample lists 580,000 or so distinct CDR3 sequences; approximately 15% were seen once. This TCR came from an adult woman who had mild COVID-19 (a few samples of this study predate the infection). Cell type and time point are not known. The sequenced material came from PBMCs or a T cell subset sorted from them (not recorded which). This sequence joins TRBV5-1 and TRBJ2-7, with unresolved D. The CDR3 here is CASSQVTNRYEQYF. Here the CDR3 DNA reads TGCGCCAGCAGCCAAGTCACCAACAGATACGAGCAGTACTTC.